The entry below describes one T cell receptor (beta chain). This specimen belongs to a study of blood T cell repertoires in COVID-19. The CDR3 has 15 amino acids. The ends were cut back, 1 base at V and 3 bases at J, with 12 bases in the middle. The germline V gene has CDR1 SEHNR and CDR2 FQNEAQ (reference sequence). The repertoire was sequenced with immunoSEQ multiplex PCR; TCRdb's copy has only in-frame clones and lacks some. The sample includes about 410,000 clones, roughly 87% of them seen just once. The sequence was obtained from a man between 18 and 29 years old who had recovered from COVID-19. The rearrangement uses TRBV7-9 and TRBJ1-1, with TRBD1 as a possible D gene (5 bases). The sequenced material came from PBMCs or T cells enriched from blood (not recorded which). CDR3 loop: CASSLEGRWDTEAFF. CDR3 nucleotides: TGTGCCAGCAGCTTAGAGGGGCGCTGGGACACTGAAGCTTTCTTT.